This T cell receptor beta chain was obtained from a study of blood T cell repertoires in COVID-19. On the study more broadly: The United States, Italy and Spain supplied acute and convalescent COVID-19 samples. PBMCs, B-cell-depleted T cells, or T cells provided the cDNA or gDNA that made up the material.

Sequencing was performed with immunoSEQ multiplex PCR; in TCRdb, only in-frame clones are kept and a portion is missing. Of a few hundred thousand clones listed, around 81% are singletons. The CDR3 is 15 residues long. V was cut by 6 bases and J by 1 base, with 12 bases left in between. In germline, CDR1 is SGHVS, CDR2 FQNEAQ. The recovered donors of Cohort 3 showed two negative PCRs, clearance, or symptom resolution. In its sample, this clone was seen a few times. The material sequenced was PBMCs or T cells enriched from blood (not recorded which). V usage is TRBV7-8 and J usage is TRBJ2-2; TRBD1 might be the D (6 bases). This receptor was taken from a man aged 50-60 years who had recovered from COVID-19. CDR3 amino acids: CASRMGARNTGELFF. The CDR3 DNA sequence: TGTGCCAGCAGAATGGGGGCACGGAACACCGGGGAGCTGTTTTTT.